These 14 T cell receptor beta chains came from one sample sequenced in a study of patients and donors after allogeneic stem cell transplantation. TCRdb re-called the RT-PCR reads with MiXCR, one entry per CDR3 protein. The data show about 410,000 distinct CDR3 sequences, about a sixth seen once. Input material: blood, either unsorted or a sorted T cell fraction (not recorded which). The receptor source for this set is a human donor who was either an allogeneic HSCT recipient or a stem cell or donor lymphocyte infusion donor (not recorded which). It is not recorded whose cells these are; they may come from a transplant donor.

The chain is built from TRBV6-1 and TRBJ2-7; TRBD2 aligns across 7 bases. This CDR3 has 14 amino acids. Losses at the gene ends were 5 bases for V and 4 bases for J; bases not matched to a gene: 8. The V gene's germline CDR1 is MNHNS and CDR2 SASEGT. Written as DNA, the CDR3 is TGTGCCAGCAGTCCCTACCGGGGGGAATACGAGCAGTACTTC. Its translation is CASSPYRGEYEQYF.

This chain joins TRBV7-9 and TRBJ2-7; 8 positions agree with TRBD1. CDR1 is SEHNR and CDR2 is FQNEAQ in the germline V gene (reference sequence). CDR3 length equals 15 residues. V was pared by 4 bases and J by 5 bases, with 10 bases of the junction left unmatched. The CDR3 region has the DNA TGTGCCAGCAGCTCGACCGACAGGGGACCCCACGAGCAGTACTTC. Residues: CASSSTDRGPHEQYF.

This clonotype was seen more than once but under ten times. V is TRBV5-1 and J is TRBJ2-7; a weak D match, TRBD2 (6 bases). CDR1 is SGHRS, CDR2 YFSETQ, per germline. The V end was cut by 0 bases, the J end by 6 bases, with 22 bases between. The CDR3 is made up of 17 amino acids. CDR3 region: CASSLAPRVSGAVEQYF. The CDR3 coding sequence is TGCGCCAGCAGCTTGGCCCCCCGTGTGTCGGGAGCGGTCGAGCAGTACTTC.

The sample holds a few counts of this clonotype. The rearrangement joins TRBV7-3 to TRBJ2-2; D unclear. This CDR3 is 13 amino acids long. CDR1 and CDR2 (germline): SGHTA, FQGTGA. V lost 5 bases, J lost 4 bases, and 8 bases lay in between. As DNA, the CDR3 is TGTGCCAGCAGCCCCACACCCACCGGGGAGCTGTTTTTT. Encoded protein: CASSPTPTGELFF.

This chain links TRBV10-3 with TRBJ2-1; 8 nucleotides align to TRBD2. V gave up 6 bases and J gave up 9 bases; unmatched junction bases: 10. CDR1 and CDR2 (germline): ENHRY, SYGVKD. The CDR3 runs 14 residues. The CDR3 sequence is CAIRGLREGPEQFF. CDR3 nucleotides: TGTGCCATCAGGGGACTTCGGGAGGGCCCTGAGCAGTTCTTC.

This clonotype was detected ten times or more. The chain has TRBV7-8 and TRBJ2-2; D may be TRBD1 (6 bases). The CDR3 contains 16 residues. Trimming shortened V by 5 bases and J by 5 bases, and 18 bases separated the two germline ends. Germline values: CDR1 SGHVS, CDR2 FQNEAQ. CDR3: CASSPARGYKTGELFF. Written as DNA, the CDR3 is TGTGCCAGCAGCCCCGCAAGGGGGTATAAGACCGGGGAGCTGTTTTTT. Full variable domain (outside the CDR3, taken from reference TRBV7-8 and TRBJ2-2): GAGVSQSPRYKVAKRGQDVALRCDPISGHVSLFWYQQALGQGPEFLTYFQNEAQLDKSGLPSDRFFAERPEGSVSTLKIQRTQQEDSAVYLCASSPARGYKTGELFFGEGSRLTVL.

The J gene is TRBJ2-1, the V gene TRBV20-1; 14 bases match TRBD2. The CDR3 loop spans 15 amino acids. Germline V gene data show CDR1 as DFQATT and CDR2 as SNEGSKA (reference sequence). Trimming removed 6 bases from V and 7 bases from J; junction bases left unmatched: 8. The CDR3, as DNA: TGCAGTGCAAGGACCGGGACTAGCGGGAGTAATGAGCAGTTCTTC. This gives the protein CSARTGTSGSNEQFF.

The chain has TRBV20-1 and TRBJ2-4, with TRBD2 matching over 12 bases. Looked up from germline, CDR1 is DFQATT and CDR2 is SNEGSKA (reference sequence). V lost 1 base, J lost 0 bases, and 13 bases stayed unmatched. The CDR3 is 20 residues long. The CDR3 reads CSARAYPSGGELLAKNIQYF. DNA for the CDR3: TGCAGTGCTAGAGCCTACCCTAGCGGGGGGGAACTCCTAGCCAAAAACATTCAGTACTTC.

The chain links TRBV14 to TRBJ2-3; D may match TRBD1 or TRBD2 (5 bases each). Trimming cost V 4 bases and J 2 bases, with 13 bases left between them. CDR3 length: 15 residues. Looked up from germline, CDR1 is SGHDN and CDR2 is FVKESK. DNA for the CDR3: TGTGCCAGCAGCCGTTCATCGGGACCCACAGATACGCAGTATTTT. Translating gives CASSRSSGPTDTQYF.

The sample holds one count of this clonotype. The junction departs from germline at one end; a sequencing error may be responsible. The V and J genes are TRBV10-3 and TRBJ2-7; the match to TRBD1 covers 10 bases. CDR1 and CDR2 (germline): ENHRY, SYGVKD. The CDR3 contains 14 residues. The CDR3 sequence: CATRQGATPYELYF. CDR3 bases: TGTGCCACCCGACAGGGGGCCACCCCCTACGAGCTGTACTTC.

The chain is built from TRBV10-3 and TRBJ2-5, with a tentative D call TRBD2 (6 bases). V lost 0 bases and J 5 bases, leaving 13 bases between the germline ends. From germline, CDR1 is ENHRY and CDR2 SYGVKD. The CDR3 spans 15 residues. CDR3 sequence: CAISESRGGGETQYF. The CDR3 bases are TGTGCCATCAGTGAGTCGCGGGGAGGTGGGGAGACCCAGTACTTC.

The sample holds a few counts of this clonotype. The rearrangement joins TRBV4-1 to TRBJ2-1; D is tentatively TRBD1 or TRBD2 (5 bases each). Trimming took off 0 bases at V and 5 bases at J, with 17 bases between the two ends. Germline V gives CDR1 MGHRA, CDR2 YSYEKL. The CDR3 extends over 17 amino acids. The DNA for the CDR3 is TGCGCCAGCAGCCAAGATGCTGGGGCGGGTGGGAACAATGAGCAGTTCTTC. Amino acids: CASSQDAGAGGNNEQFF.

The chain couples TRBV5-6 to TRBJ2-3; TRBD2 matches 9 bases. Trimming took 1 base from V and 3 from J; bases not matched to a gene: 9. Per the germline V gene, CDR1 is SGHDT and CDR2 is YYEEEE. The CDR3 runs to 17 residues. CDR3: CASSLKVAGEKTDTQYF. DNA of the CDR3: TGTGCCAGCAGCTTGAAAGTAGCGGGAGAAAAGACAGATACGCAGTATTTT.

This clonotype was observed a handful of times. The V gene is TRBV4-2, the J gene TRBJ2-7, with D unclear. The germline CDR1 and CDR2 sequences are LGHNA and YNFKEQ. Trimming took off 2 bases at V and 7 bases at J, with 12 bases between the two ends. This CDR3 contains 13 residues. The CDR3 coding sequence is TGTGCCAGCAGCCAAAGTAAGGGTGTTGAGCAGTACTTC. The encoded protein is CASSQSKGVEQYF.